These T cell receptor beta chains were read from a single sample in a study of PD-L1 blockade in urothelial cancer. This table comes from immunoSEQ multiplex PCR, and its TCRdb copy is limited to in-frame clones, with some not included. The sample holds under 55,000 clones; roughly 84% are singletons and the top ten take approximately 6%. The input for sequencing was PBMCs, taken around atezolizumab (anti-PD-L1) treatment. These receptors were taken from a man aged 35 to 55 with urothelial cancer. The CDR3 runs from the conserved cysteine through the conserved F or W. A D gene is named only where the DNA matches it firmly. Size is stated for part of the rows, as once, few or many counts, or as a class when the clone is expanded.

DNA | CDR3 | V | D | J | size
TGTGCCAGCAGCTTAGTTGTGGACAGCTATGGCTACACCTTC | CASSLVVDSYGYTF | TRBV7-2 | . | TRBJ1-2 | .
TGTGCCACTAGGGCTAGCTCCTACAATGAGCAGTTCTTC | CATRASSYNEQFF | TRBV19 | . | TRBJ2-1 | .
TGCGCCAGCAGTCAATCGAACAGGGTGACCTCTGGGGCCAACGTCCTGACTTTC | CASSQSNRVTSGANVLTF | TRBV23-1 | . | TRBJ2-6 | .
TGCAGCGGCCGGGACTTCGTAAACTACAATGAGCAGTTCTTC | CSGRDFVNYNEQFF | TRBV29-1 | . | TRBJ2-1 | .
TGTGCCAGCTCACCCTGGACTAGCGACGAGCAGTACTTC | CASSPWTSDEQYF | TRBV18 | TRBD2 | TRBJ2-7 | .
TGTGCCAGTAGTATAGCAGGGGGCAAGGGGGAGCTGTTTTTT | CASSIAGGKGELFF | TRBV19 | TRBD1 | TRBJ2-2 | .
TGTGCCAGCAGCCTCCTGGGGACAGCGAATGAAAAACTGTTTTTT | CASSLLGTANEKLFF | TRBV7-9 | TRBD1 | TRBJ1-4 | .
TGCGCCAGCGGCCCCGGGGGGACTGGAAACACCATATATTTT | CASGPGGTGNTIYF | TRBV5-1 | . | TRBJ1-3 | few
TGCGCCAGCAGTGGGGGGGGGCATGGCACTGAAGCTTTCTTT | CASSGGGHGTEAFF | TRBV10-2 | . | TRBJ1-1 | .
TGTGCCAGCTCACCTGGCGAACAGGGGAATGGCTACACCTTC | CASSPGEQGNGYTF | TRBV18 | TRBD1 | TRBJ1-2 | .
TGTGCCAGCAGCGCACGACAGGGTTCGCACACTGAAGCTTTCTTT | CASSARQGSHTEAFF | TRBV9 | TRBD1 | TRBJ1-1 | once
TGTGCCACCAGCCCAGGGACAGGTGAAGAGACCCAGTACTTC | CATSPGTGEETQYF | TRBV15 | TRBD1 | TRBJ2-5 | .
TGCAGCGTTCGGCCCGGGACAGGGTCAAAGGACGAGCAGTACTTC | CSVRPGTGSKDEQYF | TRBV29-1 | TRBD1 | TRBJ2-7 | .
TGTGCCAGCAGGCTAGCGGGAAGAAGTCAAGATACGCAGTATTTT | CASRLAGRSQDTQYF | TRBV7-9 | TRBD2 | TRBJ2-3 | .
TGTGCCAGCAGCCGCCGTACAGGGGATTTCGGAAACACCATATATTTT | CASSRRTGDFGNTIYF | TRBV11-3 | TRBD1 | TRBJ1-3 | .
TGTGCCAGCAGTGCGACAAACTACGAGCAGTACTTC | CASSATNYEQYF | TRBV2 | . | TRBJ2-7 | .
TGTGCCACCCGGGACAGTAACACTGAAGCTTTCTTT | CATRDSNTEAFF | TRBV6-5 | TRBD1 | TRBJ1-1 | .
TGTGCCAGCAGATCGGACAGGGGGCGCCGAGGGGCCAACGTCCTGACTTTC | CASRSDRGRRGANVLTF | TRBV27 | TRBD1 | TRBJ2-6 | .
TGTGCCAGCAGCTTACGTGGACAGGGGTGGGCTGAAGCTTTCTTT | CASSLRGQGWAEAFF | TRBV7-8 | TRBD1 | TRBJ1-1 | once
TGTGCCAGCAGCCCGCAGGGTCAGCCCCAGCATTTT | CASSPQGQPQHF | TRBV4-2 | . | TRBJ1-5 | few
TGCAGCGCTCCGTTAAACTCTGGGGCCAACGTCCTGACTTTC | CSAPLNSGANVLTF | TRBV29-1 | . | TRBJ2-6 | .
TGTGCCAGCAGTTTTCGGCGGGAGGAGGGGACCGGGGAGCTGTTTTTT | CASSFRREEGTGELFF | TRBV28 | TRBD2 | TRBJ2-2 | .
TGTGCCAGCTCACCCCCCATCACCCGGACTAGCGGACCCTACGAGCAGTACTTC | CASSPPITRTSGPYEQYF | TRBV18 | TRBD2 | TRBJ2-7 | .